This T cell receptor beta chain came from a study of blood T cells in healthy people across ages. Overall study context: Using template switching, researchers captured about one barcoded beta molecule for each two T cells. Overall study results and limits: Because sorting was not performed, PBMCs prevented conclusive naive versus antigen-experienced comparison.

A second 7 to 11 cycle PCR used barcoded and J-beta primers. TCRdb reanalysed the 5' RACE reads using MiXCR and keeps one entry per CDR3 protein. Among hundreds of thousands of distinct CDR3 sequences listed, about 53% were seen once. Germline CDR1 and CDR2: MNHEY and SMNVEV (reference sequence). V lost 3 bases to trimming and J lost 4 bases, with 7 bases between them. The CDR3 extends over 13 amino acids. In its sample, this clonotype was seen a few times. Its antigen is not identified. V usage is TRBV27 and J usage is TRBJ2-1, with D possibly being TRBD1 (5 bases). The sequence came from an elderly man in good health. Sequenced sample: blood. CDR3 bases: TGTGCCAGCAGTTTTGGACATTACAATGAGCAGTTCTTC. This gives the protein CASSFGHYNEQFF.